This TCR beta chain was documented in a study of cytomegalovirus exposure and HLA in healthy donors. Study-wide context: Earlier work reported about 110 million unique TCR beta sequences from some 170 million T cells. Genotyping showed 81% of roughly 400 donors falling in the Caucasian-associated ancestry cluster.

Each donor was nominally healthy when sampled (though unrecorded immune exposures were likely). Study conclusions and caveats: In a later analysis, several top co-occurrence clusters appeared linked to parvovirus B19, influenza, CMV and Epstein-Barr virus.

Amplification used 60 Vbeta primers and 13 Jbeta primers. Repertoires were generated with immunoSEQ multiplex PCR, while TCRdb's copy carries only in-frame clones and drops some. Of about 140,000 clones in the sample, around two thirds were seen once. Of note for this clone: What it binds is unknown.

CDR1 is MGHRA, CDR2 YSYEKL, per germline. The CDR3 spans 17 residues. The J segment lost 2 bases and the V segment lost 1 base, leaving 9 bases of the junction unmatched. The sample was PBMCs. This clonotype was sampled from a man aged 30 to 45 in good health and CMV-seropositive. The chain couples TRBV4-1 to TRBJ2-3, with TRBD2 matching over 7 bases. DNA for the CDR3: TGCGCCAGCAGCCAAGTTGCGGGAGCGCTATACACAGATACGCAGTATTTT. Its protein product is CASSQVAGALYTDTQYF.